This TCR beta chain stems from a study of immune heterogeneity within non-small cell lung tumors. Template material comprised bulk tumor genomic DNA at roughly 630 ng per sample. Several biopsies per primary tumor, spaced far apart, were taken during surgery. Each patient presented with untreated, newly diagnosed non-small cell lung cancer and received curative surgery. A total of more than twelve patients with newly diagnosed non-small cell lung cancer, all of whom were undergoing surgery with curative intent, made up the donors. Trimming shortened V by 0 bases and J by 7 bases, and 10 bases separated the two germline ends. The CDR3 spans 14 residues. The germline V gene encodes CDR1 LGHNA and CDR2 YSLEER. Multiplex PCR (32 V and 13 J primers) was used to amplify the TCR beta CDR3. TCRdb itself ran the multiplex PCR reads through MiXCR, one entry per CDR3 protein. The repertoire has 20,000 to 25,000 distinct CDR3 sequences, around 28% of them found once; the top ten carry less than 4.5%.

This clonotype was found a few times. The source is a man aged 35 to 55 with non-small cell lung cancer. Sequenced input: lung tumor tissue. V gene TRBV4-3 combines with J gene TRBJ2-1, with D tentatively TRBD1 or TRBD2 (5 bases each). CDR3 amino acids: CASSQETGGNEQFF. The CDR3 DNA follows: TGCGCCAGCAGCCAAGAGACTGGGGGAAATGAGCAGTTCTTC.